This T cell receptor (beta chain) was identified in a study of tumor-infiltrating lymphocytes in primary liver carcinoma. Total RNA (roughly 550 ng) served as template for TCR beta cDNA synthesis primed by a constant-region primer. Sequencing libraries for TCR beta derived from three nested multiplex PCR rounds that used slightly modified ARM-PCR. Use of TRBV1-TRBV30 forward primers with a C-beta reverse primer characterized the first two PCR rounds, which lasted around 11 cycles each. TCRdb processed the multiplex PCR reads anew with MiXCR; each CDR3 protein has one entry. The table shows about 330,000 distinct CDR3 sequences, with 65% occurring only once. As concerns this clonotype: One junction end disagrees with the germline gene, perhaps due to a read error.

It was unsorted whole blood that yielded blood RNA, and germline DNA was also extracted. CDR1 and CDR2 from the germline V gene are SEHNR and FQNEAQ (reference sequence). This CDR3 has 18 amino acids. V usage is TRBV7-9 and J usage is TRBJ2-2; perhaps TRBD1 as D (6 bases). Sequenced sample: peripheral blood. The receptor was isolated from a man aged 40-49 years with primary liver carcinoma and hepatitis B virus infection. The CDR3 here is CASSLPQGTGPSTWELFF. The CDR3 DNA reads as TGTGCCAGCAGCTTACCCCAGGGAACAGGGCCGAGCACCTGGGAGCTGTTTTTT.